A single sample gave rise to the 10 T cell receptor beta chains below, sequenced in a study of T-cell reconstitution after alpha-beta-depleted transplantation in children. Unique molecular identifiers were used to barcode this TCRbeta library. TCRdb recomputed calls from the PCR reads with MiXCR, one row per CDR3 protein. The sample records 350,000 to 400,000 distinct CDR3 sequences, approximately 12% being singletons. Source: PBMCs, taken from the stem cell graft. These receptors originate from a human donor who donated a stem cell graft to a child with Fanconi anemia.

J is TRBJ1-1 and V is TRBV7-2; D is possibly TRBD1 (6 bases). V shed 3 bases and J shed 6 bases, with 11 bases lying between them. Germline V gene lookup returns CDR1 SGHTA and CDR2 FQGNSA. The CDR3 is made up of 13 amino acids. CDR3 nucleotide sequence: TGTGCCAGCAGCTTTAGCAGGGGTCCTGAAGCTTTCTTT. Amino acid sequence: CASSFSRGPEAFF.

Ten or more counts support this clonotype. The CDR3 protein is CASSPVLGVHEQYF. The CDR3 coding sequence is TGCGCCAGCAGCCCCGTCTTGGGGGTCCACGAGCAGTACTTC. The rearrangement joins TRBV5-1 to TRBJ2-7; D possibly uses TRBD1 or TRBD2 (5 bases each). Trimming removed 4 bases at V and 5 bases at J, with 16 bases between. This CDR3 comprises 14 residues. The germline V gene has CDR1 SGHRS and CDR2 YFSETQ.

In regard to this clonotype: Possible read error: a much larger clone is one base away. The rearrangement joins TRBV10-3 to TRBJ1-5; 10 positions match TRBD1. There are 16 residues in the CDR3. Germline values: CDR1 ENHRY, CDR2 SYGVKD. The CDR3 nucleotides are TGTGCCATCAGTGACGCAGGACAGGGGGTTAATCAGCCCCAGCTTTTT. Amino acid sequence: CAISDAGQGVNQPQLF.

The chain employs TRBV14 and TRBJ1-1; D unresolved. Germline V gene data show CDR1 as SGHDN and CDR2 as FVKESK. Deletions cut 5 bases from V and 5 bases from J, with 12 bases between. CDR3 length: 13 amino acids. CDR3 sequence reads: CASSRHRSTEAFF. The CDR3 coding sequence is TGTGCCAGCAGCAGGCATCGTTCTACTGAAGCTTTCTTT.

This clonotype came up a few times. The rearrangement uses TRBV20-1 and TRBJ2-3, with TRBD2 matching 8 bases. The CDR3 extends over 18 amino acids. Germline-derived CDR1 and CDR2 are DFQATT and SNEGSKA (reference sequence). Trimming at V came to 1 base and at J to 2 bases, leaving 14 bases not matched to a gene. CDR3 coding DNA: TGCAGTGCTAGAGCTTTTCAGGAGCGGGGGATCCTCACAGATACGCAGTATTTT. It codes for CSARAFQERGILTDTQYF.

This clonotype was seen repeatedly, ten times or more. V is TRBV12-3 or TRBV12-4 and J is TRBJ2-1, with D possibly being TRBD2 (5 bases). The CDR3 has 15 amino acids. V was clipped by 5 bases and J by 1 base, with 12 bases between them. CDR3 amino acids: CASSTQGSSYNEQFF. The DNA of the CDR3 is TGTGCCAGCAGTACCCAAGGGAGTTCCTACAATGAGCAGTTCTTC.

The V and J genes are TRBV29-1 and TRBJ1-4; 8 nucleotides match TRBD1. The CDR3 is 12 amino acids. Germline V gene sequence: CDR1 SQVTM, CDR2 ANQGSEA. The V and J ends lost 7 bases and 6 bases, in that order; junction bases with no gene match: 4. As DNA, the CDR3 is TGCAGCGACCAGGACAGGGATGAAAAACTGTTTTTT. As protein: CSDQDRDEKLFF.

The genes are TRBV19 and TRBJ2-1; 8 positions agree with TRBD2. Unmatched junction bases numbered 7, after V lost 1 base and J lost 2 bases. CDR1 and CDR2 from the germline V gene are LNHDA and SQIVND (reference sequence). The CDR3 loop spans 17 amino acids. CDR3 sequence (DNA): TGTGCCAGTAGTATAGGAAGCGGGGGTACCACCTACAATGAGCAGTTCTTC. Its translation: CASSIGSGGTTYNEQFF.

The V and J genes are TRBV7-9 and TRBJ1-1; D gene uncertain. The CDR3 spans 14 residues. Trimming took 2 bases from V and 1 from J, leaving 8 bases between them. Per germline, CDR1 SEHNR and CDR2 FQNEAQ (reference sequence). The DNA for the CDR3 is TGTGCCAGCAGCTTATGGGGTCGGAACACTGAAGCTTTCTTT. As protein: CASSLWGRNTEAFF.

There are many counts of this clonotype. The V gene is TRBV4-3, the J gene TRBJ2-6; D call uncertain. The ends were cut back, 0 bases at V and 0 bases at J, with 6 bases in the middle. Germline V gives CDR1 LGHNA, CDR2 YSLEER. The CDR3 contains 16 residues. The CDR3 bases are TGCGCCAGCAGCCAAGAATCGGGCTCTGGGGCCAACGTCCTGACTTTC. Translating gives CASSQESGSGANVLTF.